Shown below are 15 T cell receptor beta chains from a single sample sequenced in a study of cytomegalovirus exposure and HLA in healthy donors. Primers for the PCR totalled 60 Vbeta and 13 Jbeta. The assay was immunoSEQ multiplex PCR, and TCRdb's table has in-frame clones only and misses some. Altogether roughly 130,000 clones are present, 61% being singletons, with the ten largest covering over 1.5%. Sequencing used PBMCs. The receptor source for this set is a male donor in good health and CMV-seronegative.

Details on this clone: Compared with germline, one end of the junction differs, possibly owing to a read error. This sample also contains other DNA sequences that code for the same CDR3. The chain links TRBV15 to TRBJ1-1, with D uncertain. This CDR3 spans 13 amino acids. Germline V lookup: CDR1 LNHNV, CDR2 YYDKDF (reference sequence). CDR3 DNA: TGTGCCACTAGCAGAGTTCGAACAGTAACAGCTTTCTTT. This translates into CATSRVRTVTAFF.

The chain recombines TRBV7-7 with TRBJ2-5, with D possibly matching TRBD2 (5 bases). V lost 5 bases and J lost 2, with 12 bases in between. The CDR3 is 14 residues long. CDR1 is SSHAT and CDR2 is FNYEAQ in the germline V gene (reference sequence). CDR3 in amino acids: CASSPGGGQETQYF. The CDR3 DNA sequence: TGTGCCAGCAGCCCGGGTGGAGGTCAAGAGACCCAGTACTTC.

The chain is built from TRBV7-3 and TRBJ2-3; D unresolved. This CDR3 has 13 amino acids. V dropped 4 bases and J dropped 2 bases, with 7 bases sitting between them. CDR1 SGHTA and CDR2 FQGTGA come from the germline V gene. CDR3 sequence: CASSSFPTDTQYF. The CDR3, as DNA: TGTGCCAGCAGCTCCTTCCCCACAGATACGCAGTATTTT.

The V gene is TRBV19, the J gene TRBJ2-7; 9 bases agree with TRBD1. This CDR3 has 13 amino acids. CDR1 and CDR2 (germline): LNHDA, SQIVND (reference sequence). V lost 4 bases and J lost 7; bases outside the gene matches: 5. CDR3 protein: CASSRTGVEEQYF. The CDR3 bases are TGTGCCAGTAGTAGGACAGGGGTGGAAGAGCAGTACTTC.

This sequence joins TRBV27 and TRBJ1-1, with 9 bases aligning to TRBD1. Looked up from germline, CDR1 is MNHEY and CDR2 is SMNVEV (reference sequence). The V and J ends lost 2 bases and 2 bases, in that order; junction bases with no gene match: 15. The CDR3 contains 19 residues. The CDR3 coding sequence is TGTGCCAGCAGTTTAAGGTTCCTCCGGGACAGGGTAGGAAACACTGAAGCTTTCTTT. It specifies CASSLRFLRDRVGNTEAFF.

The sample holds one count of this clone. The chain links TRBV5-1 to TRBJ1-1; weak D call: TRBD1 (6 bases). CDR3 length equals 13 residues. Trimming shortened V by 4 bases and J by 4 bases, and 11 bases separated the two germline ends. Germline V gives CDR1 SGHRS, CDR2 YFSETQ. CDR3 residues: CASSPQGGTEAFF. The CDR3 coding sequence is TGCGCCAGCAGCCCCCAAGGGGGCACTGAAGCTTTCTTT.

This clone was observed a few times. In DNA, the CDR3 is TGTGCCAGCAGCCCCCTTCCCCACAGGGATGGACTGTTTTTT. It is translated as CASSPLPHRDGLFF. This sequence joins TRBV7-8 and TRBJ1-4; possible D gene TRBD1, 6 bases. Germline CDR1 reads SGHVS; CDR2 reads FQNEAQ. Trimming took 5 bases from V and 13 from J, leaving 20 bases between them. CDR3 length: 14 residues.

The chain is built from TRBV2 and TRBJ2-1; 9 bases align to TRBD1. The CDR3 runs to 15 residues. From germline, CDR1 is SNHLY and CDR2 FYNNEI. Trimming removed 5 bases from V and 6 bases from J; junction bases left unmatched: 8. CDR3 protein: CASSYRGQTGNEQFF. The CDR3 DNA sequence: TGTGCCAGCAGTTACAGGGGGCAGACCGGCAATGAGCAGTTCTTC.

Only a few counts were recorded for this clone. This chain joins TRBV30 and TRBJ1-1, with 9 bases aligning to TRBD1. CDR3 length equals 18 residues. Germline trimming cut 3 bases from V and 1 base from J; bases unmatched to any gene: 15. Germline values: CDR1 GTSNPN, CDR2 SVGIG (reference sequence). The CDR3 reads CAWSAPPGTGSTNTEAFF. In DNA, the CDR3 is TGTGCCTGGAGCGCTCCTCCCGGGACAGGGTCCACGAACACTGAAGCTTTCTTT.

The sample holds a few counts of this clone. The chain carries TRBV28 and TRBJ2-7; 8 bases fit TRBD1. The CDR3 loop spans 15 amino acids. V shed 5 bases and J 3 bases; nucleotides not matched to a gene: 9. The germline CDR1 and CDR2 sequences are MDHEN and SYDVKM. The CDR3 reads CASSPRADRGYEQYF. The CDR3 DNA sequence: TGTGCCAGCAGTCCACGGGCCGACAGGGGCTACGAGCAGTACTTC.

The gene calls are TRBV10-3 and TRBJ2-5; D is perhaps TRBD1 (6 bases). The CDR3 extends over 17 amino acids. Looked up from germline, CDR1 is ENHRY and CDR2 is SYGVKD. V gave up 2 bases and J gave up 1 base, with 17 bases separating them. In DNA form, the CDR3 reads TGTGCCATCAGTGAGCCACAGGGAAGGTCGCCCCAAGAGACCCAGTACTTC. Protein sequence: CAISEPQGRSPQETQYF.

The rearrangement links TRBV5-1 to TRBJ2-7; TRBD1 matches at 9 bases. Germline-derived CDR1 and CDR2 are SGHRS and YFSETQ. The CDR3 loop spans 15 amino acids. V lost 4 bases to trimming and J lost 5 bases; unmatched junction nucleotides: 10. The CDR3 sequence: CASSPSPGTGNEQYF. The CDR3 nucleotides are TGCGCCAGCAGCCCGAGTCCCGGGACAGGGAACGAGCAGTACTTC.

The J gene is TRBJ1-2, the V gene TRBV30, with TRBD1 matching over 8 bases. The germline V gene has CDR1 GTSNPN and CDR2 SVGIG (reference sequence). J was trimmed by 4 bases and V by 5 bases; bases with no gene match: 3. CDR3 length: 12 amino acids. CDR3 sequence reads: CAWWTGIYGYTF. The CDR3 nucleotides are TGTGCCTGGTGGACAGGGATCTATGGCTACACCTTC.

This rearrangement joins TRBV6-6 to TRBJ1-3, with a tentative D call TRBD1 (6 bases). Germline CDR1 reads MNHNY; CDR2 reads SVGAGI (reference sequence). The length of the CDR3 is 13 residues. The V and J ends lost 6 bases and 3 bases respectively, with 9 bases between them. CDR3 sequence (DNA): TGTGCCAGCAGCCCGGGACATGGAAACACCATATATTTT. It specifies CASSPGHGNTIYF.

A remark on this clone: The limits of the CDR3 on the DNA are not certain, so only TCRdb's listed CDR3 is given. The V gene is TRBV28, the J gene TRBJ1-1. In germline, CDR1 is MDHEN, CDR2 SYDVKM. Termini included, the CDR3 measures 15 amino acids. The CDR3 is CASSFGAGGAGEAFF.